This paragraph reports one TCR beta chain. Its antigen is undetermined. The second PCR ran roughly 6 to 11 cycles with a sample-barcoded 5' primer and J-beta primers. One entry per CDR3 protein results from TCRdb running MiXCR on the 5' RACE reads. The sample lists about 780,000 distinct CDR3 sequences, 46% occurring once. This sample is part of a study of blood T cells in healthy people across ages. Study-wide results and limits: Investigators treated diversity estimates from one million T cells as underestimates.

This CDR3 spans 14 amino acids. V was trimmed by 5 bases and J by 4 bases, leaving 12 bases between them. This chain joins TRBV12-3 or TRBV12-4 and TRBJ1-5; D perhaps matches TRBD1 (6 bases). Sequencing was done on a sample of blood. The TCR sequence derives from a man older than 75 in good health. The CDR3 spells CASSVEGTNQPQHF. CDR3 bases: TGTGCCAGCAGTGTAGAGGGGACAAATCAGCCCCAGCATTTT.